These 9 T cell receptor beta chains share one sample of origin, sequenced in a study of T cell changes during pregnancy in multiple sclerosis. Some clones are missing from TCRdb's copy, which holds only in-frame ones; the method was immunoSEQ multiplex PCR. The sample lists tens of thousands of clones, 85% to 90% occurring once. The sequencing used CD4+ T cells from peripheral blood mononuclear cells, collected in the first trimester of pregnancy. These receptors were obtained from a female donor with multiple sclerosis, enrolled in a pregnancy study.

CDR3 loop: CATRGLAGLYEQYF. The CDR3 bases are TGTGCCACCCGAGGACTAGCGGGCCTCTACGAGCAGTACTTC. The V call is TRBV6-1, the J call TRBJ2-7, with TRBD2 matching over 11 bases. Germline CDR1 reads MNHNS; CDR2 reads SASEGT. The CDR3 runs to 14 residues. J gave up 3 bases and V 10 bases, and 8 bases lay outside the gene matches.

Here the CDR3 reads CASSNRRSGANVLTF. The CDR3 bases are TGTGCCAGCAGCAACAGGCGCTCTGGGGCCAACGTCCTGACTTTC. The chain has TRBV6-5 and TRBJ2-6, with D maybe TRBD1 (5 bases). CDR3 size: 15 residues. The V gene's germline CDR1 is MNHEY and CDR2 SVGAGI. Trimming removed 6 bases from V and 0 bases from J, with 9 bases in between.

The chain couples TRBV10-2 to TRBJ2-7; 7 bases agree with TRBD1. Germline V gene lookup returns CDR1 WSHSY and CDR2 SAAADI. J lost 3 bases, V lost 6 bases, and 2 bases had no gene match. This CDR3 has 12 residues. In nucleotides, the CDR3 is TGCGCCAGCAGGACAGGGCGCTACGAGCAGTACTTC. Its protein product is CASRTGRYEQYF.

The chain employs TRBV5-1 and TRBJ1-2; 11 nucleotides match TRBD1. The V gene end was trimmed by 0 bases and the J gene end by 2 bases; junction bases not matched to a gene: 0. Germline V gene lookup returns CDR1 SGHRS and CDR2 YFSETQ. There are 15 residues in the CDR3. The CDR3 DNA reads TGCGCCAGCAGCTTGGGGACAGGGGGCAACTATGGCTACACCTTC. Translation: CASSLGTGGNYGYTF.

The chain uses TRBV2 and TRBJ2-3; 10 bases line up with TRBD2. With V trimmed by 4 bases and J by 5 bases, 6 bases remained unmatched. Germline assignment: CDR1 SNHLY and CDR2 FYNNEI. The CDR3 totals 15 residues. The CDR3 loop reads CASSGSGRGGDTQYF. The CDR3 nucleotides read TGTGCCAGCAGTGGAAGCGGGAGGGGGGGAGATACGCAGTATTTT.

This clone occurred once. V usage is TRBV28 and J usage is TRBJ1-2; a possible D gene is TRBD1 (5 bases). The V end lost 5 bases, the J end lost 7 bases, and 17 bases lay between the germline ends. Looked up from germline, CDR1 is MDHEN and CDR2 is SYDVKM. This CDR3 has 14 residues. The CDR3 DNA reads as TGTGCCAGCAGTCGGAACAACAGGAGGGGTGGCTACACCTTC. It encodes CASSRNNRRGGYTF.

The chain links TRBV2 to TRBJ2-7; TRBD2 agrees at 7 bases. This CDR3 has 13 residues. After removal of 6 bases from V and 1 base from J, the junction contained 3 bases not matched to a gene. Germline V CDR1 and CDR2: SNHLY, FYNNEI. The CDR3 DNA is TGTGCCAGCAGGAGGACTAGGTCCTACGAGCAGTACTTC. It translates to CASRRTRSYEQYF.

This chain joins TRBV6-6 and TRBJ1-2, with D uncertain. Trimming took 3 bases from V and 8 from J, leaving 19 bases between them. Germline V gene data show CDR1 as MNHNY and CDR2 as SVGAGI (reference sequence). CDR3 size: 15 residues. CDR3 sequence (DNA): TGTGCCAGCAGTTATTTAGTCGGAGGAAATGACGGCTACACCTTC. This translates into CASSYLVGGNDGYTF.

V gene TRBV29-1 combines with J gene TRBJ2-7, with 10 nucleotides matching TRBD2. J was trimmed by 2 bases and V by 6 bases; bases with no gene match: 7. From germline, CDR1 is SQVTM and CDR2 ANQGSEA. The CDR3 runs 14 residues. In nucleotides, the CDR3 is TGCAGCGTCGGGACTAGCGCCAGGGCCTACGAGCAGTACTTC. This gives the protein CSVGTSARAYEQYF.